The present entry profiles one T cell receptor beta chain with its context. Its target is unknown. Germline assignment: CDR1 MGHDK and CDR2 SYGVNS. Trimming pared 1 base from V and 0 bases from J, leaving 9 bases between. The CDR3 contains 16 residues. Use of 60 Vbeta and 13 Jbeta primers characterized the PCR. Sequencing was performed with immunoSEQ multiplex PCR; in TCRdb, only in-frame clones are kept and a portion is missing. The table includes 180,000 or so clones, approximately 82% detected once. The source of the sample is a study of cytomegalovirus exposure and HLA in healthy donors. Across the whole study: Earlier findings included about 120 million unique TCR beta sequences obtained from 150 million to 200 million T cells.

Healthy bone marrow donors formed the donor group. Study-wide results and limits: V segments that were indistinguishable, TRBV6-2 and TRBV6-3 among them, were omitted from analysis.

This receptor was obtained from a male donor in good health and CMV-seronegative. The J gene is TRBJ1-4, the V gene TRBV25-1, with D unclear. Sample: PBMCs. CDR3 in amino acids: CASSESRVATNEKLFF. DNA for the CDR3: TGTGCCAGCAGTGAATCGCGGGTTGCAACTAATGAAAAACTGTTTTTT.